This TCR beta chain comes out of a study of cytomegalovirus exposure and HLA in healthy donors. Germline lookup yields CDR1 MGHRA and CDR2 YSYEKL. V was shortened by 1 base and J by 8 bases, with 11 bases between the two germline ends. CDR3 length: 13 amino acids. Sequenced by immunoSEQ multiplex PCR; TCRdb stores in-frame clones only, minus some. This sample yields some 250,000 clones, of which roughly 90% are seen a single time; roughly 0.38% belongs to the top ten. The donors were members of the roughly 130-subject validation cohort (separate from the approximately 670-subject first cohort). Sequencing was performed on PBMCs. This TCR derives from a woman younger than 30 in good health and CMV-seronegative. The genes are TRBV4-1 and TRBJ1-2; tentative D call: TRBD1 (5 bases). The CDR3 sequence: CASSQVGGDGYTF. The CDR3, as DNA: TGCGCCAGCAGCCAAGTGGGAGGGGACGGCTACACCTTC.